A selection of T cell receptor beta chains follows, all from one sample in a study of technical replicates of blood from several donors. Assay: immunoSEQ multiplex PCR; the TCRdb copy retains only in-frame clones and omits some. The data show about 57,000 clones, 90% to 95% seen once. The material sequenced was PBMCs. Every receptor here comes from a human donor in good health. Some clones in this sample may be carry-over from other donors' samples. The conserved cysteine and the conserved F or W are not part of the CDR3 here. D genes are given only for firm matches.

cdr3_length	v_call	j_call	d_call	cdr3_aa
13	TRBV7-2	TRBJ1-1	TRBD1	ASTDRTGRYTEAF
10	TRBV6-6	TRBJ1-2	TRBD1	ASSRDSRGYT
11	TRBV6-6	TRBJ1-6	NA	ASSPQGNSPLH
10	TRBV6-1	TRBJ2-7	NA	ASSSIGYEQY
11	TRBV27	TRBJ2-1	NA	ASRRRAGYEQF
15	TRBV5-1	TRBJ2-3	NA	ASSLGPGLGGADTQY
12	TRBV4-2	TRBJ1-2	NA	ASSQESQGWGYT
14	TRBV5-5	TRBJ2-7	TRBD1	ASSFDERTGPHEQY
16	TRBV10-3	TRBJ2-2	NA	AISESGSKPRDTGELF
13	TRBV30	TRBJ1-2	TRBD1	AWSFEGAQTYGYT
16	TRBV6-4	TRBJ1-5	NA	ASTKAVAGDKFNQPQH
19	TRBV4-2	TRBJ2-7	TRBD2	ASSHLFGGGSGRESSYEQY
15	TRBV27	TRBJ2-2	TRBD2	ASSLFWASGVSGELF
14	TRBV27	TRBJ1-1	TRBD1	ASPTQQGAMNTEAF
13	TRBV4-3	TRBJ2-1	NA	ASSQGRQGRNEQF
13	TRBV4-1	TRBJ1-4	NA	ASSLSTTTNEKLF
12	TRBV4-1	TRBJ1-5	NA	ASSQLFGGLPQH
11	TRBV5-6	TRBJ1-6	NA	ASRSSDREPLH